The T cell receptor (beta chain) described here comes from a study of T and B cells in COVID-19 patients. Across the whole study: Peripheral blood came from COVID-19 patients with active infection or after recovery. Critical illness requiring mechanical ventilation or extracorporeal membrane oxygenation affected 12 of 20 active-infection patients.

This clonotype is termed medium-sized. Its cognate antigen is unknown. Multiplex PCR with BIOMED2 TRB-A/B primer pools amplified TRB rearrangements. TCRdb reprocessed the multiplex PCR reads via MiXCR and lists one record per CDR3 protein. The sample records tens of thousands of distinct CDR3 sequences, approximately 30% being singletons. TRB was amplified from approximately 250-480 ng of blood genomic DNA. V gave up 6 bases and J gave up 6 bases, with 11 bases separating them. CDR3 length: 13 amino acids. Germline-derived CDR1 and CDR2 are MNHEY and SMNVEV (reference sequence). Overall study results and limits: Of 2,331 TCR clusters found only in the recovered cohort, 25 to 35 had low generation probability. Few blood samples existed from mildly ill patients during symptoms or early in severe cases.

The TCR was taken from a human donor who had recovered from COVID-19. The sample was blood. The rearrangement links TRBV27 to TRBJ2-2; possible D gene TRBD1, 5 bases. CDR3 in amino acids: CASRPRGPGELFF. The CDR3 DNA sequence: TGTGCCAGCAGACCTAGGGGTCCCGGGGAGCTGTTTTTT.